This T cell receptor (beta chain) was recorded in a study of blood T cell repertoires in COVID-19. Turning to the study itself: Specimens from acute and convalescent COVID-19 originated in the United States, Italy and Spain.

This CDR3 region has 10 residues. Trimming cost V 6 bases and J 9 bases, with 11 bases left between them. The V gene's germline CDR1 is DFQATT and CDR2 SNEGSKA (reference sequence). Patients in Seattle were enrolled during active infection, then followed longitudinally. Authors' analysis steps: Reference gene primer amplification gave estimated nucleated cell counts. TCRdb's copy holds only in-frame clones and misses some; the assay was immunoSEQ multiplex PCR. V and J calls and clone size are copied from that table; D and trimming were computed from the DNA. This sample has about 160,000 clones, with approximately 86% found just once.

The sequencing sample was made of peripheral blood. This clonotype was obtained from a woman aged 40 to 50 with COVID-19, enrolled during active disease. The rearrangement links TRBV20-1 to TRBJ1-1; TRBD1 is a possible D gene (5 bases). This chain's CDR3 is CSAGGDKAFF. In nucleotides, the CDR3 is TGCAGTGCGGGGGGAGACAAAGCTTTCTTT.